This TCR beta chain originates from a study of post-analysis software for immune sequencing data. Study-wide context: Both relapsing-remitting and secondary progressive multiple sclerosis featured among the disease courses, as did progressive-relapsing multiple sclerosis.

Prepared libraries of TCR beta cDNA carried unique molecular identifiers. The authors obtained approximately 460,000 cDNA molecules from approximately 0.95 to 9.8 million T cells. One entry per CDR3 protein results from TCRdb running MiXCR on the PCR reads. The sample has 170,000 or so distinct CDR3 sequences, over 25% seen once. Whole-study results and caveats: Samples prepared in the same batch strongly co-clustered by F measure. People with multiple sclerosis had a significantly lower normalized Chao1 diversity than controls did. Roughly five TRBV segments appeared more often in patients than in controls, and TRBV5-6, TRBV5-1 and TRBV20-1 were among these.

V lost 2 bases and J 1 base, leaving 3 bases between the germline ends. This CDR3 comprises 13 residues. CDR1 is SGHAT and CDR2 is FQNNGV in the germline V gene. As for this clonotype: Its antigen is undetermined.

Sequenced material: blood. This TCR was sampled from a girl aged 5 to 17 with multiple sclerosis. The chain combines TRBV11-2 with TRBJ1-5, with D unclear. CDR3: CASSLSSNQPQHF. The CDR3 DNA follows: TGTGCCAGCAGCTTATCGAGCAATCAGCCCCAGCATTTT.